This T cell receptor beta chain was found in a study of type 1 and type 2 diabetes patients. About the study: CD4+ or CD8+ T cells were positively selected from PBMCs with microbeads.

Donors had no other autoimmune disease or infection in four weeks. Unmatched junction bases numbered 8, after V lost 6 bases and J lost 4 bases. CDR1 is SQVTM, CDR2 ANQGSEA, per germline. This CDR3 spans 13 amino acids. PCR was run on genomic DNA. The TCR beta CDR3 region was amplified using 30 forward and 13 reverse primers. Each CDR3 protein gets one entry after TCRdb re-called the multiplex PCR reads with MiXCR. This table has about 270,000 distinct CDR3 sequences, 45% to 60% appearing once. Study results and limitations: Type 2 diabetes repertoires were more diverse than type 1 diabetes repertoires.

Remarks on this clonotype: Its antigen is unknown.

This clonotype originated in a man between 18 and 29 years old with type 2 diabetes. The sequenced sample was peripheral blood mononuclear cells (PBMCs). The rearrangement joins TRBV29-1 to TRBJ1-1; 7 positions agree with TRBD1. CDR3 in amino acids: CSVGNRGITEAFF. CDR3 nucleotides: TGCAGCGTCGGAAACAGGGGAATCACTGAAGCTTTCTTT.